The clone carrying this T cell receptor beta chain was recorded a few times. The antigen is unknown. This entry comes from a study of Graves' ophthalmopathy and Graves' hyperthyroidism. Overall study context: Peripheral blood sampling occurred at initial diagnosis, before any treatment. General study results and limits: As the model predicted ophthalmopathy progression, it achieved a sensitivity of around 70% and a specificity of 72% to 80%.

The CDR3 is 18 residues long. V lost 2 bases and J lost 1; bases outside the gene matches: 14. The germline V gene has CDR1 PRHDT and CDR2 FYEKMQ (reference sequence). The TCR beta CDR3 regions underwent amplification from RNA transcripts. The first-round RT-PCR employed HTBI primers together with the Qiagen OneStep RT-PCR kit. A multiplex PCR was then performed as the second round. TCRdb itself ran the multiplex PCR reads through MiXCR, one entry per CDR3 protein. The sample shows about 370,000 distinct CDR3 sequences, approximately 18% of them seen only once. Orbital computed tomography, together with clinical symptoms, serum thyroxine, TRAb and thyroid ultrasound, was used for diagnosis.

The chain couples TRBV13 to TRBJ2-7; TRBD2 aligns across 7 bases. This clonotype was obtained from an adult woman with stable Graves' hyperthyroidism. The sample was peripheral blood. CDR3: CASSLSRGETGPSYEQYF. CDR3 bases: TGTGCCAGCAGCTTATCCCGGGGGGAGACGGGACCATCCTACGAGCAGTACTTC.